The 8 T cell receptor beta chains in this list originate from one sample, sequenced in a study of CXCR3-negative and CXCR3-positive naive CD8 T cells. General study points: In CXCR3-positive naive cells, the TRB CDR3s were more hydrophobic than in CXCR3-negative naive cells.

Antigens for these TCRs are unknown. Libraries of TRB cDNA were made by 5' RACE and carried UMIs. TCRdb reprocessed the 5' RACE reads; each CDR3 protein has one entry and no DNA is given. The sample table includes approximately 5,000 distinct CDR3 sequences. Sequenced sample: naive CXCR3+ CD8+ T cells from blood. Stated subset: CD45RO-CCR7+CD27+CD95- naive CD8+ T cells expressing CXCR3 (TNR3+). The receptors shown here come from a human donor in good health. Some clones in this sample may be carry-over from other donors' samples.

The CDR3 reads CASSLAWEQYF. This sequence joins TRBV7-9 and TRBJ2-7. CDR1 is SEHNR and CDR2 is FQNEAQ in the germline V gene (reference sequence). The CDR3 covers 11 residues.

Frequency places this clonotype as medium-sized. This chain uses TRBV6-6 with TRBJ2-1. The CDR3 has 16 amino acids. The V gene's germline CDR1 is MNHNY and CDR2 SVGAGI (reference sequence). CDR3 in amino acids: CASSYSVGVRYNEQFF.

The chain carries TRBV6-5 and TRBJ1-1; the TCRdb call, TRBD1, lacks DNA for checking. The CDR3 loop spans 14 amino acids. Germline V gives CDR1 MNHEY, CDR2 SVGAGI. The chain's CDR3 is CASSSPGFGTEAFF.

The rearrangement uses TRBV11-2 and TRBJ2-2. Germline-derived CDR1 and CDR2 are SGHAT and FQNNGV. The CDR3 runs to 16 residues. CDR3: CASSFLQVLGTGELFF.

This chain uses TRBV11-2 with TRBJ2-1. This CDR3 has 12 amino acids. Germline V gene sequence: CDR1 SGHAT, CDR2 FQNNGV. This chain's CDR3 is CASSLTGDEQFF. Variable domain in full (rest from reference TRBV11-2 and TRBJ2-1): EAGVAQSPRYKIIEKRQSVAFWCNPISGHATLYWYQQILGQGPKLLIQFQNNGVVDDSQLPKDRFSAERLKGVDSTLKIQPAKLEDSAVYLCASSLTGDEQFFGPGTRLTVL.

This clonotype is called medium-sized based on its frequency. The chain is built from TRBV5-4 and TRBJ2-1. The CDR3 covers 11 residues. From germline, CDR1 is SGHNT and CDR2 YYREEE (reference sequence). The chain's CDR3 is CASSEGSEQFF.

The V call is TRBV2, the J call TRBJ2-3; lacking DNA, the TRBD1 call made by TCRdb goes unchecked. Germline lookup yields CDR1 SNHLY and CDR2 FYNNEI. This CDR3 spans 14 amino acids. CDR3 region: CASSRESSTDTQYF. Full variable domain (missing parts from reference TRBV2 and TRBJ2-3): EPEVTQTPSHQVTQMGQEVILRCVPISNHLYFYWYRQILGQKVEFLVSFYNNEISEKSEIFDDQFSVERPDGSNFTLKIRSTKLEDSAMYFCASSRESSTDTQYFGPGTRLTVL.

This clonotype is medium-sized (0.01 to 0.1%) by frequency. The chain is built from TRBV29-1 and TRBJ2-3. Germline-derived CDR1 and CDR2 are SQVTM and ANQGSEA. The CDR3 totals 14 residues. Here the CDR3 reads CSVDLETSTDTQYF.